The clone carrying this T cell receptor beta chain was detected a few times. Its antigen is unknown. CD45RO/CCR7/CD25/CD127/CD95/CD27 separated CD4+ naive, central memory, regulatory and stem cell-like memory cells by sorting. The record originates from a study of beta chain features in type 1 diabetes. Whole-study context: Patients did not differ from healthy donors in age, gender or cell yield.

The junction had 14 bases not matched to a gene; V was cut back by 6 bases and J by 5 bases. The V gene's germline CDR1 is LNHDA and CDR2 SQIVND (reference sequence). The CDR3 has 18 residues. Isolated RNA was reverse transcribed in full, so expressed TCRB transcripts were sequenced. The method was immunoSEQ multiplex PCR; TCRdb's version includes in-frame clones alone and lacks a portion of them. The data hold 810,000 or so clones, with about 17% observed a single time. Findings and limits, study-wide: These data did not resolve whether HLA type affects TCRB rearrangement.

The rearrangement links TRBV19 to TRBJ2-2, with 11 bases aligning to TRBD2. This sequence was found in a woman between 18 and 30 years old in good health. Material for sequencing was naive CD4+ T cells from blood. CDR3 in DNA: TGTGCCAGTAGCAGACGGACGGGACTAGCGGTTCTGACCGGGGAGCTGTTTTTT. It encodes CASSRRTGLAVLTGELFF.